The rows below give T cell receptor beta chains drawn from one sample of a study of blood T cells in healthy people across ages. TCRdb ran MiXCR on the 5' RACE reads and lists one entry per CDR3 protein. The repertoire has roughly 1,700,000 distinct CDR3 sequences, roughly 30% of them found once; the top ten carry 7% to 9%. Sequenced: blood. The receptors stem from a woman aged 25 to 39 in good health. Each CDR3 is given with its conserved first and last residue. D genes are given only for firm matches. Size is stated for part of the rows, as once, few or many counts, or as a class when the clone is expanded.

abundance | j_gene | d_gene | v_gene | CDR3nt | CDR3aa
few | TRBJ1-6 | TRBD1 | TRBV10-3 | TGTGCCATCAGCGGGACAGGGGAAGTTTTGAATTCACCCCTCCACTTT | CAISGTGEVLNSPLHF
many | TRBJ2-2 | NA | TRBV7-7 | TGTGCCAGCAGCTTGAGTCTGAACACCGGGGAGCTGTTTTTT | CASSLSLNTGELFF
NA | TRBJ2-5 | NA | TRBV12-3/TRBV12-4 | TGTGCCAGCAGTTTGGTCTCCCTCCGTGGCAATGAGCAGTACTTC | CASSLVSLRGNEQYF
NA | TRBJ1-1 | NA | TRBV14 | TGTGCCAGCAGCCAATATCGCGGACGGATTGCTGTCATGACTGAAGCTTTCTTT | CASSQYRGRIAVMTEAFF
NA | TRBJ2-6 | NA | TRBV12-3/TRBV12-4 | TGTGCCAGCAGTTTCATGGGCTCTGGGGCCAACGTCCTGACTTTC | CASSFMGSGANVLTF
few | TRBJ1-1 | NA | TRBV2 | TGTGCCAGCAGTGCTCAGAGCACTGAAGCTTTCTTT | CASSAQSTEAFF
NA | TRBJ1-2 | NA | TRBV3-1 | TGTGCCAGCAGCCCTGGACGGGCAGGCTACACCTTC | CASSPGRAGYTF
few | TRBJ1-6 | NA | TRBV7-9 | TGTGCCAGCAGCTTAGCAGGCGGACCGAATAATTCACCCCTCCACTTT | CASSLAGGPNNSPLHF
NA | TRBJ1-5 | NA | TRBV6-1 | TGTGCCAGCAGTGAATACCGGCAAGCCCAGCATTTT | CASSEYRQAQHF
NA | TRBJ2-5 | NA | TRBV12-3/TRBV12-4 | TGTGCCAGCAGTCAAAACCGGGACACCCGAGAGACCCAGTACTTC | CASSQNRDTRETQYF
many | TRBJ2-5 | NA | TRBV7-4 | TGTGCCAGCAGCTTAGCCCCTCCAGACCAAGAGACCCAGTACTTC | CASSLAPPDQETQYF
NA | TRBJ1-2 | NA | TRBV3-1 | TGTGCCAGCAGCCAAGATAACGGGGGCGCGTACTATGGCTACACCTTC | CASSQDNGGAYYGYTF
NA | TRBJ2-3 | NA | TRBV3-1 | TGTACCAGCAGCCAAGAACTTAACACAGATACGCAGTATTTT | CTSSQELNTDTQYF
NA | TRBJ2-1 | TRBD2 | TRBV5-1 | TGCGCCAGCAGCTTGTTTCGCGGGAGTTCCGATGAGCAGTTCTTC | CASSLFRGSSDEQFF
few | TRBJ2-3 | NA | TRBV12-3/TRBV12-4 | TGTGCCAGCAGTTTAGACAGGGTCGGAGCAGATACGCAGTATTTT | CASSLDRVGADTQYF
NA | TRBJ1-2 | NA | TRBV5-1 | TGCGCCAGCAGCTTGGAGGAGACCTATGGCTACACCTTC | CASSLEETYGYTF
NA | TRBJ1-6 | NA | TRBV20-1 | TGCAGTGCTAGAAGATCGGGTCAGAATTCACCCCTCCACTTT | CSARRSGQNSPLHF
many | TRBJ2-5 | NA | TRBV5-1 | TGCGCCAGCAGCGGGGTGGAGGAGAAGCAGTACTTC | CASSGVEEKQYF
NA | TRBJ1-1 | NA | TRBV2 | TGTGCCAGCAGTGAAGCCCGGATTGAAGCTTTCTTT | CASSEARIEAFF
NA | TRBJ2-1 | TRBD2 | TRBV18 | TGTGCCAGCTCCTTACTAACGGGAGGCAACAATGAGCAGTTCTTC | CASSLLTGGNNEQFF
NA | TRBJ1-3 | NA | TRBV6-5 | TGTGCCAGCAGTTACTCAGAGCGATATCGCACCATATATTTT | CASSYSERYRTIYF
NA | TRBJ2-3 | TRBD1 | TRBV20-1 | TGCAGTGCCCAACCCCCCACCGGGACAGGGGGCAGTGATACGCAGTATTTT | CSAQPPTGTGGSDTQYF
NA | TRBJ2-3 | NA | TRBV12-5 | TGTGCTAGTGGTTTGTCATACACAGATACGCAGTATTTT | CASGLSYTDTQYF
NA | TRBJ1-2 | TRBD1 | TRBV7-9 | TGTGCCAGCAGCTTATATGGGGACAGGGAGGACTATGGCTACACCTTC | CASSLYGDREDYGYTF
NA | TRBJ2-7 | TRBD2 | TRBV19 | TGTGCCAGCGCTCCAGGGCTAGCGGGAGTCAACGAGCAGTACTTC | CASAPGLAGVNEQYF
few | TRBJ2-7 | NA | TRBV7-2 | TGTGCCAGCAGCTTATGGGACACGGGATGGCAGTACTTC | CASSLWDTGWQYF
few | TRBJ2-5 | NA | TRBV10-3 | TGTGCCATCAGTGAGTCGGGTACCGAGGCAGCCCAGTACTTC | CAISESGTEAAQYF
NA | TRBJ2-1 | NA | TRBV7-2 | TGTGCCAGCAGCCCCCAGACAGGACACAATGAGCAGTTCTTC | CASSPQTGHNEQFF
once | TRBJ2-1 | NA | TRBV5-1 | TGCGCCAGCAGCTTCGGAACGGTCCCGGGCTGGAATGAGCAGTTCTTC | CASSFGTVPGWNEQFF
NA | TRBJ2-7 | NA | TRBV5-1 | TGCGCCAGCACTACTGGGGCAGGGGAGCAGTACTTC | CASTTGAGEQYF
NA | TRBJ2-3 | NA | TRBV25-1 | TGTGCCAGCAGTGAATACAAGGCAGATACGCAGTATTTT | CASSEYKADTQYF
many | TRBJ2-7 | NA | TRBV18 | TGTGCCAGCTCACCAGAGGCAGTCGTTCACTACGAGCAGTACTTC | CASSPEAVVHYEQYF
NA | TRBJ2-7 | NA | TRBV3-1 | TGTGCCTGCAGCTCGCAATCTGTACGGAGCCACGAGCAGTACTTC | CACSSQSVRSHEQYF
many | TRBJ2-3 | TRBD1 | TRBV7-3 | TGTGCCAGTAGGGACCGGACAGGGGAGGATACGCAGTATTTT | CASRDRTGEDTQYF
NA | TRBJ2-7 | NA | TRBV28 | TGTGCCAGCAGGTTTGCAGGGTCGTCCTACGAGCAGTACTTC | CASRFAGSSYEQYF
NA | TRBJ1-1 | NA | TRBV4-1 | TGCGCCAGCAGCCAAGCCGCGGTTGGGAACACTGAAGCTTTCTTT | CASSQAAVGNTEAFF
NA | TRBJ1-6 | NA | TRBV14 | TGTGCCAGCAGCCAAGATACCCGAACACCCCTCCACTTT | CASSQDTRTPLHF
many | TRBJ2-7 | NA | TRBV18 | TGTGCCAGCTCACAATGGACCTCTCCGGGCTACGAGCAGTACTTC | CASSQWTSPGYEQYF
many | TRBJ2-3 | NA | TRBV9 | TGTGCCAGTAGCGGACCCACAGATACGCAGTATTTT | CASSGPTDTQYF
many | TRBJ2-5 | NA | TRBV7-9 | TGTGCCACCCGAGGGGAAGAGACCCAGTACTTC | CATRGEETQYF
NA | TRBJ2-1 | TRBD1 | TRBV14 | TGTGCCAGCAGCCAACGGGTAGGGACAGGGTCCAATGAGCAGTTCTTC | CASSQRVGTGSNEQFF
NA | TRBJ2-1 | NA | TRBV20-1 | TGCAGTGCTAGAGGGGCTAGCGTTTCCAATGAGCAGTTCTTC | CSARGASVSNEQFF
NA | TRBJ2-2 | NA | TRBV9 | TGTGCCAGCAGCGATACAGGGTCCCCCACCGGGGAGCTGTTTTTT | CASSDTGSPTGELFF
NA | TRBJ2-3 | TRBD2 | TRBV20-1 | TGCAGTGCTAGAGATAGTAGGACTAGCGGGATCACAGATACGCAGTATTTT | CSARDSRTSGITDTQYF
many | TRBJ2-5 | NA | TRBV10-3 | TGTGCCATCAGTGAGAATCTTTATCAAGAGACCCAGTACTTC | CAISENLYQETQYF